The clone carrying this T cell receptor beta chain was seen ten or more times. No antigen is known for it. Individual cDNA molecules were tagged with unique molecular identifiers, the study reported. TCRdb itself ran the 5' RACE reads through MiXCR, one entry per CDR3 protein. The repertoire has some 91,000 distinct CDR3 sequences, roughly 13% of them found once; the top ten carry around 2.5%. The germline V gene encodes CDR1 SQVTM and CDR2 ANQGSEA. The CDR3 contains 11 residues. V lost 6 bases and J lost 0, with 6 bases in between. The data derive from a study of early T cells in non-severe SARS-CoV-2 infection. On the study more broadly: The authors sequenced bulk RNA from unsorted whole blood, leaving chains unpaired. Study results and limitations: Sequences matched to VDJdb favored anti-spike CD8 responses, while private and CD4 specificities were missed.

Sequenced material: whole blood. The V call is TRBV29-1, the J call TRBJ2-7; D unresolved. The receptor was derived from an adult who was a healthcare worker with PCR-confirmed SARS-CoV-2 infection or an uninfected control (not recorded which). In DNA form, the CDR3 reads TGCAGCGTGTCGTACTCCTACGAGCAGTACTTC. Translated, it gives CSVSYSYEQYF.